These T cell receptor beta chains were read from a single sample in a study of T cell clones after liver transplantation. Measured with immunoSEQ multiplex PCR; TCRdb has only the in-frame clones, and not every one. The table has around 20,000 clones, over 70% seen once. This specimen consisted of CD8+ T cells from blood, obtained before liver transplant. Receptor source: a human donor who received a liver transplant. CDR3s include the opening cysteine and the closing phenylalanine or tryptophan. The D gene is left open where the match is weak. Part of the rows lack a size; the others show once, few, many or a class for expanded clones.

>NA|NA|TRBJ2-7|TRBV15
TGTGCCACCAGCAGAGGTCCCGGGGGACAGAAGAGATACGAGCAGTACTTC
CATSRGPGGQKRYEQYF
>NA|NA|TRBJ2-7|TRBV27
TGTGCCAGCAGTTTCGGGGCAGGGGCCTACGAGCAGTACTTC
CASSFGAGAYEQYF
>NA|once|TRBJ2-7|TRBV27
TGTGCCAGCAGTTTATTCGGCGGGTGGGCTGAAGAGCAGTACTTC
CASSLFGGWAEEQYF
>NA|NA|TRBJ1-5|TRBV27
TGTGCCAGCAGTTTAATGGGAATCCAGCCCCAGCATTTT
CASSLMGIQPQHF
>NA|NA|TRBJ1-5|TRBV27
TGTGCCAGCAGTCCCGGGGCCTGGCAGCCCCAGCATTTT
CASSPGAWQPQHF
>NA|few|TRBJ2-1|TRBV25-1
TGTGCTCTAGGTGACAATGAGCAGTTCTTC
CALGDNEQFF
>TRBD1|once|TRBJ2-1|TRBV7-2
TGTGCCAGCAGCTTTTTCGGGACAGGGGCTGAGCAGTTCTTC
CASSFFGTGAEQFF
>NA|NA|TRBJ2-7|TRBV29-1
TGCAGCGTTGAAGAGGGACCCTTGCAGTACTTC
CSVEEGPLQYF
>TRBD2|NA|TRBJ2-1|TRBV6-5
TGTGCCAGCAGTTATTCGGGAGGGGGATACAATGAGCAGTTCTTC
CASSYSGGGYNEQFF
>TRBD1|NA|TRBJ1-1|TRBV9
TGTGCCAGCAGCCCGACAGGGGAGTATAACACTGAAGCTTTCTTT
CASSPTGEYNTEAFF
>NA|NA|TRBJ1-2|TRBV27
TGTGCCAGCAGTTTTGCCGGGGCGTACTATGGCTACACCTTC
CASSFAGAYYGYTF
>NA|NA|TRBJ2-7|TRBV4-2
TGTGCCAGCAGCCAAGAGGACTATTCCTACGAGCAGTACTTC
CASSQEDYSYEQYF
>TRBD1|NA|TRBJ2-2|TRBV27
TGTGCCAGCAGTGACAGGGGAAACACCGGGGAGCTGTTTTTT
CASSDRGNTGELFF
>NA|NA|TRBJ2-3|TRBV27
TGTGCCAGCAGTACCGCTTGGGGGTTGACAGATACGCAGTATTTT
CASSTAWGLTDTQYF
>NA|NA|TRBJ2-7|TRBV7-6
TGTGCCAGCAGCTTAGCGCTCAGGGGTGACGAGCAGTACTTC
CASSLALRGDEQYF
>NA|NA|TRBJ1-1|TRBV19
TGTGCCAGTATCCGGGGGACTGAAGCTTTCTTT
CASIRGTEAFF